A selection of T cell receptor beta chains follows, all from one sample in a study of blood T cell repertoires in COVID-19. Method: immunoSEQ multiplex PCR; TCRdb's copy keeps in-frame clones and lacks some. This sample has a few hundred thousand clones, with roughly nine tenths found just once. Material for sequencing was peripheral blood. The receptors were gathered from a woman aged 40 to 50 who had recovered from COVID-19. CDR3s include the opening cysteine and the closing phenylalanine or tryptophan. A D gene is named only where the DNA matches it firmly. Only part of the rows carry a size: once, few, many, or a class if the clone is expanded.

J,length,size,V,D,CDR3,DNA
TRBJ2-1,14,NA,TRBV5-1,NA,CASSLDREDNEQFF,TGCGCCAGCAGCTTGGACAGGGAAGACAATGAGCAGTTCTTC
TRBJ2-5,15,NA,TRBV7-6,TRBD2,CASSFVLAGQETQYF,TGTGCCAGCAGCTTTGTTCTAGCGGGGCAAGAGACCCAGTACTTC
TRBJ2-1,11,NA,TRBV29-1,TRBD1,CSLRQGDEQFF,TGCAGCTTACGACAGGGCGATGAGCAGTTCTTC
TRBJ1-1,13,NA,TRBV28,TRBD1,CASSTDRGQGAFF,TGTGCCAGCAGTACCGACAGGGGGCAAGGAGCTTTCTTT
TRBJ2-3,14,NA,TRBV7-3,NA,CASSWASSTDTQYF,TGTGCCAGCAGCTGGGCCTCTAGCACAGATACGCAGTATTTT
TRBJ2-1,15,NA,TRBV7-9,TRBD2,CASSGPSGSYNEQFF,TGTGCCAGCAGCGGCCCTAGCGGGAGCTACAATGAGCAGTTCTTC
TRBJ2-5,13,NA,TRBV27,TRBD2,CASSPWDYGTQYF,TGTGCCAGCAGTCCGTGGGACTACGGGACCCAGTACTTC
TRBJ2-3,13,NA,TRBV29-1,NA,CSVVLGAGDTQYF,TGCAGCGTTGTCTTAGGGGCTGGAGATACGCAGTATTTT
TRBJ1-1,16,NA,TRBV28,TRBD1,CASGFQSGGSLTEAFF,TGTGCCAGCGGATTCCAGTCAGGGGGAAGTTTAACTGAAGCTTTCTTT
TRBJ1-1,14,NA,TRBV27,TRBD1,CASRLGTGTAEAFF,TGTGCCAGCAGGTTAGGAACCGGGACAGCAGAAGCTTTCTTT
TRBJ2-6,17,NA,TRBV10-3,TRBD1,CAISDPGQGAGANVLTF,TGTGCCATCAGTGACCCGGGACAGGGGGCCGGGGCCAACGTCCTGACTTTC
TRBJ2-3,16,NA,TRBV3-1/TRBV3-2,TRBD2,CASSQVLRGSTDTQYF,TGTGCCAGCAGCCAAGTTCTGCGGGGGAGCACAGATACGCAGTATTTT
TRBJ2-3,14,NA,TRBV5-6,TRBD1,CASSTGQVPDTQYF,TGTGCCAGCAGCACGGGACAGGTCCCCGATACGCAGTATTTT
TRBJ1-3,14,NA,TRBV25-1,NA,CASSATGPGNTIYF,TGTGCCAGCAGTGCTACAGGTCCTGGAAACACCATATATTTT
TRBJ2-2,13,NA,TRBV30,TRBD1,CAWTTGVAGELFF,TGTGCCTGGACAACAGGGGTAGCCGGGGAGCTGTTTTTT
TRBJ1-6,15,NA,TRBV21-1,NA,CASSKLRGRASPLHF,TGTGCCAGCAGCAAATTAAGGGGCCGGGCATCACCCCTCCACTTT
TRBJ1-4,14,NA,TRBV4-2,NA,CASSRDTTNEKLFF,TGTGCCAGCAGCCGGGACACAACTAATGAAAAACTGTTTTTT
TRBJ2-7,14,few,TRBV29-1,TRBD1,CSVADRLDSYEQYF,TGCAGCGTTGCGGACAGGTTGGACTCCTACGAGCAGTACTTC
TRBJ2-1,14,NA,TRBV11-2,NA,CASSLDTGFNEQFF,TGTGCCAGCAGCTTAGATACAGGGTTCAATGAGCAGTTCTTC
TRBJ2-1,16,NA,TRBV9,TRBD2,CASSPRGLAGYNEQFF,TGTGCCAGCAGCCCCAGGGGACTAGCGGGGTACAATGAGCAGTTCTTC
TRBJ1-4,12,NA,TRBV15,NA,CATSRSNEKLFF,TGTGCCACCAGCAGAAGCAATGAAAAACTGTTTTTT
TRBJ2-7,15,NA,TRBV6-5,NA,CASISGEVKYYEQYF,TGTGCCAGCATAAGTGGAGAGGTAAAGTACTACGAGCAGTACTTC
TRBJ2-5,14,NA,TRBV7-2,TRBD2,CASSARTSRETQYF,TGTGCCAGCAGCGCCCGGACTAGCAGGGAGACCCAGTACTTC
TRBJ2-1,13,NA,TRBV28,NA,CASSLLAAGEQFF,TGTGCCAGCAGTTTATTAGCGGCGGGTGAGCAGTTCTTC
TRBJ1-4,14,NA,TRBV7-8,NA,CASSLRSVFGKLFF,TGTGCCAGCAGCTTACGCTCGGTCTTTGGAAAACTGTTTTTT
TRBJ2-1,13,NA,TRBV9,NA,CASSVGQNNEQFF,TGTGCCAGCAGCGTAGGGCAGAACAATGAGCAGTTCTTC
TRBJ1-1,13,NA,TRBV6-5,NA,CASSYTVNTEAFF,TGTGCCAGCAGTTACACGGTGAACACTGAAGCTTTCTTT
TRBJ2-1,16,NA,TRBV7-6,TRBD2,CASSSTSESSYNEQFF,TGTGCCAGCAGCTCGACTAGCGAGAGCTCCTACAATGAGCAGTTCTTC
TRBJ2-3,15,NA,TRBV27,TRBD1,CASSPDRGQADTQYF,TGTGCCAGCAGCCCCGACAGGGGGCAGGCAGATACGCAGTATTTT
TRBJ1-4,14,NA,TRBV6-1,NA,CASSEGSRAEKLFF,TGTGCCAGCAGTGAAGGATCCCGCGCCGAAAAACTGTTTTTT
TRBJ2-3,15,NA,TRBV11-3,NA,CASSSSRTSTDTQYF,TGTGCCAGCAGCTCTAGTAGGACTAGCACAGATACGCAGTATTTT
TRBJ1-1,11,once,TRBV6-6,NA,CASSGPGEAFF,TGTGCCAGCAGTGGGCCTGGGGAGGCTTTCTTT
TRBJ2-7,13,NA,TRBV2,NA,CASSEGWRYEQYF,TGTGCCAGCAGTGAAGGGTGGAGATACGAGCAGTACTTC
TRBJ2-2,17,NA,TRBV9,NA,CASSVVTGWTNTGELFF,TGTGCCAGCAGCGTAGTGACAGGCTGGACGAACACCGGGGAGCTGTTTTTT
TRBJ2-3,15,once,TRBV12-2,NA,CASRFRKGQADTQYF,TGTGCAAGTCGCTTCCGGAAGGGGCAGGCGGATACGCAGTATTTT
TRBJ1-2,14,NA,TRBV29-1,TRBD1,CSVGGTGGFYGYTF,TGCAGCGTTGGGGGGACAGGGGGTTTCTATGGCTACACCTTC
TRBJ2-5,17,once,TRBV5-1,TRBD2,CASSLAPAGGTIETQYF,TGCGCCAGCAGCTTGGCCCCAGCGGGGGGTACCATCGAGACCCAGTACTTC
TRBJ2-2,19,once,TRBV7-3,NA,CASSRWVAREVTNTGELFF,TGTGCCAGCAGCCGTTGGGTAGCAAGGGAGGTGACGAACACCGGGGAGCTGTTTTTT
TRBJ1-1,12,once,TRBV7-2,NA,CASSLSGSEAFF,TGTGCCAGCAGCTTAAGCGGATCTGAAGCTTTCTTT
TRBJ1-1,14,once,TRBV10-1,NA,CASRGPGQEGEAFF,TGCGCCAGCAGGGGACCGGGACAAGAAGGTGAAGCTTTCTTT
TRBJ2-7,13,NA,TRBV2,NA,CASSVATSYEQYF,TGTGCCAGCAGTGTCGCGACTTCCTACGAGCAGTACTTC
TRBJ2-4,19,NA,TRBV19,TRBD2,CASSGRASGRREDKNIQYF,TGTGCCAGTAGCGGGCGGGCTAGCGGGAGACGAGAGGACAAAAACATTCAGTACTTC
TRBJ2-7,15,NA,TRBV11-2,NA,CASSPRTIASYEQYF,TGTGCCAGCAGCCCCCGGACTATAGCCTCCTACGAGCAGTACTTC
TRBJ2-3,12,NA,TRBV7-2,NA,CASSGGTDTQYF,TGTGCCAGCTCAGGGGGGACAGATACGCAGTATTTT
TRBJ2-3,12,NA,TRBV6-5,NA,CASNPLGGAQYF,TGTGCCAGTAACCCGCTGGGGGGAGCGCAGTATTTT
TRBJ2-2,15,NA,TRBV9,TRBD1,CASSTGQVATGELFF,TGTGCCAGCAGCACCGGACAGGTGGCCACCGGGGAGCTGTTTTTT
TRBJ2-3,17,NA,TRBV5-4,TRBD2,CASSLARTSGSTDTQYF,TGTGCCAGCAGCTTGGCCCGCACTAGCGGCAGCACAGATACGCAGTATTTT
TRBJ1-6,14,NA,TRBV2,NA,CASSERGFRSPLHF,TGTGCCAGCAGTGAAAGGGGATTCCGATCACCCCTCCACTTT
TRBJ2-5,14,NA,TRBV5-1,NA,CASSLARGRETQYF,TGCGCCAGCAGCTTGGCCAGGGGGAGGGAGACCCAGTACTTC
TRBJ2-7,16,once,TRBV5-6,TRBD1,CASSLGTGRISYEQYF,TGTGCCAGCAGCTTAGGGACAGGGAGAATTTCCTACGAGCAGTACTTC
TRBJ1-1,15,NA,TRBV2,NA,CASSELGVRHTEAFF,TGTGCCAGCAGTGAATTAGGGGTGAGGCACACTGAAGCTTTCTTT
TRBJ1-6,14,NA,TRBV7-2,NA,CASSLRPPNSPLHF,TGTGCCAGCAGCTTGCGGCCGCCCAATTCACCCCTCCACTTT
TRBJ1-1,14,once,TRBV20-1,NA,CSASPWGGVTEAFF,TGCAGTGCTAGTCCGTGGGGGGGCGTCACTGAAGCTTTCTTT
TRBJ2-5,13,NA,TRBV18,TRBD1,CASSRDREETQYF,TGTGCCAGCTCACGAGACAGGGAAGAGACCCAGTACTTC
TRBJ2-3,11,NA,TRBV27,NA,CASIVRSRQYF,TGTGCCAGCATTGTGCGGTCCAGGCAGTATTTT
TRBJ2-4,14,NA,TRBV9,NA,CASSVDREGGIQYF,TGTGCCAGCAGCGTAGACAGGGAAGGTGGCATTCAGTACTTC
TRBJ2-3,14,NA,TRBV5-1,TRBD2,CASRTTSGTDTQYF,TGCGCCAGCAGGACAACTAGCGGCACAGATACGCAGTATTTT
TRBJ2-1,16,NA,TRBV29-1,TRBD2,CSVEDLSGSSYNEQFF,TGCAGCGTTGAAGATCTCAGCGGGAGCTCCTACAATGAGCAGTTCTTC